This TCR beta chain was identified in a study of blood T cell repertoires in COVID-19. Per the original data handling: Reference gene primer amplification gave nucleated cell count estimates. Only in-frame clones appear in the TCRdb table, and some are missing; sequencing was by immunoSEQ multiplex PCR. V and J calls and clone size are copied from that table; D and trimming were computed from the DNA. The data contain 90,000 to 150,000 clones, 65% to 80% of them singletons. V was cut by 7 bases and J by 6 bases, with 19 bases left in between. CDR1 is SGHVS, CDR2 FNYEAQ, per germline. CDR3 length: 14 amino acids. This clone has a handful of counts.

Sequencing input: peripheral blood. V and J are TRBV7-6 and TRBJ2-7; D remains unclear. The receptor was derived from a man in his 70s with acute or convalescent COVID-19. In DNA form, the CDR3 reads TGTGCCAGCAAGAGAGGCCACGGCACCGCCGAGCAGTACTTC. This codes for CASKRGHGTAEQYF.